A single T cell receptor (beta chain) is shown here with its context. The sample originates from a study of blood T cell repertoires in COVID-19. Study-wide context: Acute and convalescent COVID-19 specimens originated in the United States, Italy and Spain. The analysed material was cDNA or gDNA that came from T cells, B-cell-depleted T cells, or PBMCs.

The germline gives CDR1 SGHTA, CDR2 FQGNSA. The length of the CDR3 is 16 residues. V was trimmed by 3 bases and J by 1 base, leaving 15 bases between them. Enrolment of Seattle patients took place during active infection, and they were followed longitudinally. Original methodology: Cell counts per sample came from amplifying reference gene primers. The assay was immunoSEQ multiplex PCR, and TCRdb's table has in-frame clones only and misses some. V and J calls and clone size are given by that table; D and trimming were obtained from the DNA. The top ten hold 8.1% of the sample, which has roughly 170,000 clones, less than 85% seen once.

The specimen was peripheral blood. V and J are TRBV7-2 and TRBJ1-1; unclear D gene. This TCR came from a woman in her sixties or seventies with COVID-19, enrolled during active disease. The CDR3 sequence is CASSLEGRRTNTEAFF. The CDR3 DNA follows: TGTGCCAGCAGCTTGGAGGGCAGGCGAACGAACACTGAAGCTTTCTTT.